These 21 T cell receptor beta chains share one sample of origin, sequenced in a study of blood T cell repertoires in COVID-19. Assay: immunoSEQ multiplex PCR; the TCRdb copy retains only in-frame clones and omits some. The data show approximately 300,000 clones, 86% seen once. Sequencing input: peripheral blood. These receptor sequences come from a woman aged 45-65 years with acute or convalescent COVID-19.

The chain links TRBV6-6 to TRBJ1-4; D unclear. The CDR3 has 13 residues. The germline CDR1 and CDR2 sequences are MNHNY and SVGAGI (reference sequence). Trimming took 6 bases from V and 4 from J, leaving 9 bases between them. The CDR3 spells CASRSASNEKLFF. CDR3 DNA sequence: TGTGCCAGCAGGTCCGCCAGTAATGAAAAACTGTTTTTT.

V and J are TRBV5-1 and TRBJ2-7; no clear D. Trimming shortened V by 0 bases and J by 1 base, and 5 bases separated the two germline ends. Germline-derived CDR1 and CDR2 are SGHRS and YFSETQ. This CDR3 spans 13 amino acids. The CDR3 DNA reads as TGCGCCAGCAGCTTGGTTCCATCCTACGAGCAGTACTTC. It translates to CASSLVPSYEQYF.

The gene calls are TRBV28 and TRBJ1-5; 9 bases line up with TRBD1. Germline V gives CDR1 MDHEN, CDR2 SYDVKM. Trimming cost V 6 bases and J 1 base; bases outside gene matches: 7. This CDR3 has 16 residues. CDR3 region: CASSLYRGLSNQPQHF. CDR3 in DNA: TGTGCCAGCAGCCTTTACAGGGGGCTGAGCAATCAGCCCCAGCATTTT.

The rearrangement links TRBV29-1 to TRBJ1-1; the D gene is possibly TRBD1 (5 bases). Trimming pared 4 bases from V and 0 bases from J, leaving 9 bases between. This CDR3 contains 13 residues. The germline V gene encodes CDR1 SQVTM and CDR2 ANQGSEA. CDR3 sequence reads: CSVVSGMNTEAFF. The CDR3 DNA follows: TGCAGCGTTGTTTCAGGGATGAACACTGAAGCTTTCTTT.

This clone was detected only a few times. This rearrangement joins TRBV28 to TRBJ2-2, with TRBD2 as a possible D gene (6 bases). CDR3 length equals 14 residues. Trimming took 2 bases from V and 6 from J, leaving 10 bases between them. Germline CDR1 reads MDHEN; CDR2 reads SYDVKM. The CDR3 DNA is TGTGCCAGCAGTTTAACGGGAGCCCCCGGGGAGCTGTTTTTT. Translation gives CASSLTGAPGELFF.

The rearrangement uses TRBV5-1 and TRBJ2-1; TRBD1 might be the D (6 bases). Germline loops: CDR1 SGHRS, CDR2 YFSETQ. The CDR3 runs to 15 residues. Trimming left V 1 base short and J 4 bases short, with 12 bases between. In nucleotides, the CDR3 is TGCGCCAGCAGCTTGTCAGGGGAGCTATACAATGAGCAGTTCTTC. Translation gives CASSLSGELYNEQFF.

The V gene is TRBV28, the J gene TRBJ1-6, with D tentatively TRBD1 (6 bases). The length of the CDR3 is 17 residues. Between the trimmed V and J ends, which lost 2 bases and 4 bases, there was a span of 15 bases. CDR1 MDHEN and CDR2 SYDVKM come from the germline V gene. CDR3 loop: CASSLVDQGSYNSPLHF. In nucleotides, the CDR3 is TGTGCCAGCAGTTTAGTGGACCAGGGGAGTTATAATTCACCCCTCCACTTT.

The rearrangement links TRBV7-3 to TRBJ1-1; TRBD1 is a possible D gene (6 bases). Deletions cut 4 bases from V and 1 base from J, with 7 bases between. Germline lookup yields CDR1 SGHTA and CDR2 FQGTGA. The CDR3 extends over 13 amino acids. The CDR3 here is CASSSQGNTEAFF. The CDR3 coding sequence is TGTGCCAGCAGCTCACAGGGGAACACTGAAGCTTTCTTT.

The rearrangement joins TRBV7-2 to TRBJ2-2; 8 bases agree with TRBD2. This CDR3 comprises 16 residues. Germline V gene lookup returns CDR1 SGHTA and CDR2 FQGNSA. With V trimmed by 1 base and J by 5 bases, 6 bases remained unmatched. CDR3 region: CASSLGGGLYTGELFF. DNA of the CDR3: TGTGCCAGCAGCTTAGGCGGGGGGCTTTATACCGGGGAGCTGTTTTTT.

The V gene is TRBV5-4, the J gene TRBJ2-2; tentatively, D is TRBD2 (5 bases). The CDR3 has 17 amino acids. V lost 2 bases, J lost 4 bases, and 18 bases lay in between. Germline assignment: CDR1 SGHNT and CDR2 YYREEE (reference sequence). The CDR3: CASSFFLGRAGTGELFF. CDR3 sequence (DNA): TGTGCCAGCAGCTTCTTCTTAGGGCGGGCAGGCACCGGGGAGCTGTTTTTT.

CDR3 region: CASSLDSSNQPQHF. The CDR3 DNA is TGCGCCAGCAGCCTAGACAGTAGCAATCAGCCCCAGCATTTT. The chain joins TRBV5-1 to TRBJ1-5, with a possible D match to TRBD1 (5 bases). Germline V gene data show CDR1 as SGHRS and CDR2 as YFSETQ. The CDR3 spans 14 residues. V was clipped by 4 bases and J by 0 bases, with 8 bases between them.

In its sample, this clone was seen once. The chain couples TRBV7-6 to TRBJ1-6, with D possibly matching TRBD1 (5 bases). V gave up 4 bases and J gave up 13 bases, with 17 bases separating them. The CDR3 consists of 14 residues. The V gene's germline CDR1 is SGHVS and CDR2 FNYEAQ. The CDR3 DNA reads as TGTGCCAGCAGCTCGGACACTACCTCGACTCCCCTCCACTTT. Residues: CASSSDTTSTPLHF. Variable domain in full (rest from reference TRBV7-6 and TRBJ1-6): GAGVSQSPRYKVTKRGQDVALRCDPISGHVSLYWYRQALGQGPEFLTYFNYEAQQDKSGLPNDRFSAERPEGSISTLTIQRTEQRDSAMYRCASSSDTTSTPLHFGNGTRLTVT.

The chain has TRBV29-1 and TRBJ1-4; 12 bases fit TRBD1. J gave up 7 bases and V 7 bases, and 10 bases lay outside the gene matches. This CDR3 has 15 amino acids. The V gene's germline CDR1 is SQVTM and CDR2 ANQGSEA. The CDR3 sequence: CSAGGQGAGSEKLFF. The CDR3 DNA follows: TGCAGCGCAGGGGGACAGGGGGCCGGGAGTGAAAAACTGTTTTTT.

V and J are TRBV10-3 and TRBJ2-6; D remains unclear. Germline lookup yields CDR1 ENHRY and CDR2 SYGVKD. The ends were cut back, 7 bases at V and 0 bases at J, with 7 bases in the middle. This CDR3 comprises 14 residues. The CDR3 bases are TGTGCCATCACTCAGTACTCTGGGGCCAACGTCCTGACTTTC. Its translation is CAITQYSGANVLTF.

The chain carries TRBV12-1 and TRBJ2-2; the listed D gene, TRBD2, was not tested against the DNA. TRBV12-1 is annotated as a pseudogene. The CDR3 runs 15 residues. Written as DNA, the CDR3 is TGTGCCAGCAGCTTTAGTTTGGTGGGGCGGGGAGAGCTGTTTTTT. Protein sequence: CASSFSLVGRGELFF.

The rearrangement links TRBV4-3 to TRBJ2-2; D might be TRBD2 (6 bases). This CDR3 is 18 amino acids long. Germline-derived CDR1 and CDR2 are LGHNA and YSLEER. Trimming removed 2 bases from V and 0 bases from J, with 16 bases in between. CDR3 DNA sequence: TGCGCCAGCAGCCAATGGAAGAGCGCGGGGTCGAACACCGGGGAGCTGTTTTTT. It yields the protein CASSQWKSAGSNTGELFF.

The chain joins TRBV12-3 or TRBV12-4 to TRBJ2-7; D is unresolved. This CDR3 has 12 residues. V gave up 4 bases and J gave up 5 bases, with 9 bases separating them. The CDR3 bases are TGTGCCAGCAGTTCCCGGAGCGACGAGCAGTACTTC. Protein sequence: CASSSRSDEQYF.

This clone has a handful of counts. The J gene is TRBJ2-2, the V gene TRBV27; TRBD1 matches 7 bases. The CDR3 runs 14 residues. V was pared by 6 bases and J by 4 bases, with 5 bases of the junction left unmatched. CDR1 is MNHEY, CDR2 SMNVEV, per germline (reference sequence). The CDR3 coding sequence is TGTGCCAGCAGGATACAGGGGAGCACCGGGGAGCTGTTTTTT. Translation: CASRIQGSTGELFF.

Remarks on this clone: Other DNA sequences of this sample code for an identical CDR3. The V gene is TRBV28, the J gene TRBJ1-5; weak D call: TRBD1 (5 bases). V was trimmed by 5 bases and J by 7 bases, leaving 18 bases between them. The CDR3 sequence is 15 residues long. The germline CDR1 and CDR2 sequences are MDHEN and SYDVKM. The CDR3 reads CASSPLGGGSQPQHF. Here the CDR3 DNA reads TGTGCCAGCAGTCCCCTGGGGGGTGGGAGCCAGCCCCAGCATTTT.

J is TRBJ1-3 and V is TRBV7-2; D call uncertain. The CDR3 totals 15 residues. Germline loops: CDR1 SGHTA, CDR2 FQGNSA. Trimming removed 4 bases from V and 1 base from J, with 11 bases in between. The CDR3 sequence is CASSSSAGSGNTIYF. In nucleotides, the CDR3 is TGTGCCAGCAGCTCGTCCGCGGGTTCTGGAAACACCATATATTTT.

This chain connects TRBV5-4 to TRBJ2-7; 12 bases are shared with TRBD1. The V gene's germline CDR1 is SGHNT and CDR2 YYREEE (reference sequence). The CDR3 is 14 residues long. J lost 1 base, V lost 9 bases, and 5 bases had no gene match. The CDR3 DNA follows: TGTGCCACCCGGGACAGGGGGCCTTCCTACGAGCAGTACTTC. Its protein product is CATRDRGPSYEQYF.